This is a list of T cell receptor beta chains from one sample in a study of graft-versus-host responses after intestinal transplantation. These receptors' antigens are unknown. Sequenced by immunoSEQ multiplex PCR; TCRdb stores in-frame clones only, minus some. This sample has about 70,000 clones, with 90% found just once. The specimen comprised unstimulated CD8+ T cells sorted from spleen or lymph node cells, sampled before transplant. Receptors were obtained from a human donor who was the organ donor for an intestinal transplant. The CDR3 runs from the conserved cysteine through the conserved F or W. Fields, in order: J gene, CDR3 length, clone size, V gene, D gene, CDR3 protein, CDR3 DNA. A D gene is named only where the DNA matches it firmly. Only some rows state a clone size, as once, few, many or a class for expanded clones.

>TRBJ2-1|15|-|TRBV7-6|-
CASSLDAVSYNEQFF
TGTGCCAGCAGCTTAGATGCGGTCTCCTACAATGAGCAGTTCTTC
>TRBJ1-2|14|-|TRBV7-9|-
CASSLHPRYYGYTF
TGTGCCAGCAGCCTCCACCCCCGGTACTATGGCTACACCTTC
>TRBJ2-3|15|-|TRBV19|TRBD2
CASSIGLAGTDTQYF
TGTGCCAGTAGTATTGGACTAGCGGGGACAGATACGCAGTATTTT
>TRBJ2-3|14|-|TRBV11-3|TRBD1
CASSFGQGTDTQYF
TGTGCCAGCAGCTTCGGACAGGGCACAGATACGCAGTATTTT
>TRBJ2-5|16|-|TRBV7-6|TRBD1
CASSTGQGTHGETQYF
TGTGCCAGCAGCACCGGACAGGGCACCCACGGGGAGACCCAGTACTTC
>TRBJ2-1|13|-|TRBV5-4|-
CASSYRGRREQFF
TGTGCCAGCAGCTACCGCGGGCGGCGTGAGCAGTTCTTC
>TRBJ2-1|15|-|TRBV4-1|-
CASSQDLASYNEQFF
TGCGCCAGCAGCCAAGATCTAGCGAGCTACAATGAGCAGTTCTTC
>TRBJ2-1|15|few|TRBV19|TRBD1
CASSIGTGQHNEQFF
TGTGCCAGTAGTATCGGGACAGGGCAGCACAATGAGCAGTTCTTC
>TRBJ2-5|20|once|TRBV27|TRBD1
CASSWPWDRVAGEPQETQYF
TGTGCCAGCAGTTGGCCTTGGGACAGGGTGGCGGGGGAGCCCCAAGAGACCCAGTACTTC
>TRBJ1-1|13|-|TRBV6-5|-
CASHLTENTEAFF
TGTGCCAGCCACTTGACAGAGAACACTGAAGCTTTCTTT
>TRBJ1-1|18|-|TRBV4-1|-
CASSQGGLVEGLSTEAFF
TGCGCCAGCAGCCAAGGTGGGCTGGTGGAAGGCTTGAGCACTGAAGCTTTCTTT
>TRBJ1-6|16|-|TRBV7-8|-
CASSPSTGGHNSPLHF
TGTGCCAGCAGCCCATCGACGGGGGGTCATAATTCACCCCTCCACTTT
>TRBJ2-2|14|-|TRBV29-1|-
CSAPMGATGGELFF
TGCAGCGCCCCAATGGGGGCGACAGGCGGGGAGCTGTTTTTT
>TRBJ1-6|15|-|TRBV6-5|-
CASSPDMGREGPLHF
TGTGCCAGCAGCCCCGATATGGGGAGGGAAGGACCCCTCCACTTT
>TRBJ1-1|14|once|TRBV6-6|-
CASSYLRTNTEAFF
TGTGCCAGCAGTTACTTGAGAACGAACACTGAAGCTTTCTTT
>TRBJ2-1|16|-|TRBV6-4|TRBD1
CASSEHGGQGANEQFF
TGTGCCAGCAGTGAACATGGGGGGCAGGGGGCAAATGAGCAGTTCTTC
>TRBJ1-5|18|-|TRBV7-9|-
CASSFNRGSGESNQPQHF
TGTGCCAGCAGCTTTAACCGCGGCTCGGGAGAGAGCAATCAGCCCCAGCATTTT
>TRBJ2-1|14|-|TRBV27|-
CASSSWSSYNEQFF
TGTGCCAGCAGTTCCTGGAGCTCCTACAATGAGCAGTTCTTC